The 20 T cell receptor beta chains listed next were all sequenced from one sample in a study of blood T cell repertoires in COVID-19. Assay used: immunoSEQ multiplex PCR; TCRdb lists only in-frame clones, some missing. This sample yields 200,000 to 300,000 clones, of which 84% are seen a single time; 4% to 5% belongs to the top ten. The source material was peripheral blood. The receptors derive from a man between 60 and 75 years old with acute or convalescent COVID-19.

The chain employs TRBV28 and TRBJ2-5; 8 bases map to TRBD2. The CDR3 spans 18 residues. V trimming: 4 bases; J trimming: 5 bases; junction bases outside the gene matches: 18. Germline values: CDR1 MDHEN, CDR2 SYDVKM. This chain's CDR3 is CASSSAGSGRKGGETQYF. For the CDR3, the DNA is TGTGCCAGCAGTTCCGCCGGCAGCGGGAGAAAGGGCGGTGAGACCCAGTACTTC.

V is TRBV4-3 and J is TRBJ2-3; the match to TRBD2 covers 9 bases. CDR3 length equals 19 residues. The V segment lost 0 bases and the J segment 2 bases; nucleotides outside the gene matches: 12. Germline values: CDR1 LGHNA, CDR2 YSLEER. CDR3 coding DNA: TGCGCCAGCAGCCAAGATGGGGGGCCTAGCGGGAACCCCACAGATACGCAGTATTTT. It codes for CASSQDGGPSGNPTDTQYF.

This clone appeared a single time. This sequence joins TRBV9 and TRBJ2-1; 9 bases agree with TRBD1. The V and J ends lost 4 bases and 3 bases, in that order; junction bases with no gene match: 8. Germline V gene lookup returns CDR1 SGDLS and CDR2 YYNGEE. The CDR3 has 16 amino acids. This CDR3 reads CASSPGQGLVYNEQFF. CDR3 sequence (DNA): TGTGCCAGCAGCCCCGGACAGGGGTTGGTCTACAATGAGCAGTTCTTC.

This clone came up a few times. In DNA form, the CDR3 reads TGTGCCAGTAGAGTTTCGCCCTATTCCGCGGGAAAACTGTTTTTT. It specifies CASRVSPYSAGKLFF. The rearrangement joins TRBV19 to TRBJ1-4; D uncertain. V was trimmed by 6 bases and J by 10 bases, leaving 21 bases between them. The CDR3 has 15 residues. Germline-derived CDR1 and CDR2 are LNHDA and SQIVND (reference sequence).

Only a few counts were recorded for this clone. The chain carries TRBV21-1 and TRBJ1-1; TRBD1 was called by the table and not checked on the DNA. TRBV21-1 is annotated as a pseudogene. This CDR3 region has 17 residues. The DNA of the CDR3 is TGTGCCAGCAGCAAAAATAAAGGGGGCTATATGAACACTGAAGCTTTCTTT. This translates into CASSKNKGGYMNTEAFF.

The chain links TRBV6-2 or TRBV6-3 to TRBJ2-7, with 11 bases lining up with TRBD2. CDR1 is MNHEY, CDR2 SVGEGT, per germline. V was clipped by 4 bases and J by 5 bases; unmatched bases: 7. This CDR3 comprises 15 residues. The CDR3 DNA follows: TGTGCCAGCAGTTTTCGACTAGCGGGATTCGACGAGCAGTACTTC. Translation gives CASSFRLAGFDEQYF.

The CDR3 bases are TGTGCCAGCAGTCAACGGACAGGGTGGAATTCACCCCTCCACTTT. It codes for CASSQRTGWNSPLHF. J is TRBJ1-6 and V is TRBV6-6; 8 nucleotides match TRBD1. The CDR3 loop spans 15 amino acids. Germline V gives CDR1 MNHNY, CDR2 SVGAGI (reference sequence). V dropped 5 bases and J dropped 7; count of bases not matched to a gene: 7.

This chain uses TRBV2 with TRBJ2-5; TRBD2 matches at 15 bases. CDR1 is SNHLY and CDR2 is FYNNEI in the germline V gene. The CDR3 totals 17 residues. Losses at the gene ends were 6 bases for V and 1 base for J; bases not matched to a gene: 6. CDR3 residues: CASRRTSGGAVQETQYF. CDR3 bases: TGTGCCAGCAGACGGACTAGCGGGGGGGCGGTCCAAGAGACCCAGTACTTC.

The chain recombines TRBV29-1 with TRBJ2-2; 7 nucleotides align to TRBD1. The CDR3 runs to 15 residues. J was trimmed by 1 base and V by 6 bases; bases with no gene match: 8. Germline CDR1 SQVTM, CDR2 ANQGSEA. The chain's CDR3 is CSVATGWVNTGELFF. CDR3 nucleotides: TGCAGCGTCGCGACAGGGTGGGTGAACACCGGGGAGCTGTTTTTT.

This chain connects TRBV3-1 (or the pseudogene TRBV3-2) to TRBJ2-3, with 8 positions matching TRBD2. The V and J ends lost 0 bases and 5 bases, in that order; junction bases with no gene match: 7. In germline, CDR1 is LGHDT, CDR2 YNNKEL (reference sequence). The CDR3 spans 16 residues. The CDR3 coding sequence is TGTGCCAGCAGCCAAGAGGGCGGGGGGCCCGGAGATACGCAGTATTTT. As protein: CASSQEGGGPGDTQYF.

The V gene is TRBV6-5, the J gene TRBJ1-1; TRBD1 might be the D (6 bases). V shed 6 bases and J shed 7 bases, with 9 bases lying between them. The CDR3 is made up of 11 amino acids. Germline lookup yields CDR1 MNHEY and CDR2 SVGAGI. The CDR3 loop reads CASRGQSEAFF. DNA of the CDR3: TGTGCCAGCAGAGGACAGAGTGAAGCTTTCTTT.

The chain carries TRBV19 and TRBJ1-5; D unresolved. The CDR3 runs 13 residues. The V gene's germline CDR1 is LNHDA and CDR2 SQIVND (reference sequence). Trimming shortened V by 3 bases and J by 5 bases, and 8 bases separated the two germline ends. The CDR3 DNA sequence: TGTGCCAGTAGTATTGGGCGAGATCAGCCCCAGCATTTT. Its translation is CASSIGRDQPQHF.

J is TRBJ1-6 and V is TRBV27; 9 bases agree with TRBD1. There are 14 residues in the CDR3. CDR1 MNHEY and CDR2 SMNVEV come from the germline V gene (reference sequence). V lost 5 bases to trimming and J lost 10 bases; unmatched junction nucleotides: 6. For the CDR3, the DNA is TGTGCCAGCAGTCTCGGACAGGGGTGGTCACCCCTCCACTTT. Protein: CASSLGQGWSPLHF.

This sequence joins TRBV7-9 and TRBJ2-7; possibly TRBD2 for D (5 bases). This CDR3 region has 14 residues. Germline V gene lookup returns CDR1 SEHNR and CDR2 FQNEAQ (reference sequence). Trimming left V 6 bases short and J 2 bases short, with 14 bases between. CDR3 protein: CASSPPGGPYEQYF. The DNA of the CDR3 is TGTGCCAGCAGTCCTCCAGGAGGACCCTACGAGCAGTACTTC.

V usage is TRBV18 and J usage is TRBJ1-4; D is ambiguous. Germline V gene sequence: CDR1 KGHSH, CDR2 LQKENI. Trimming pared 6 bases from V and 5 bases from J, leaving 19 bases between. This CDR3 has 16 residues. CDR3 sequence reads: CASSPTRSSGNEKLFF. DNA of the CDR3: TGTGCCAGCTCCCCCACACGGAGCTCCGGGAATGAAAAACTGTTTTTT.

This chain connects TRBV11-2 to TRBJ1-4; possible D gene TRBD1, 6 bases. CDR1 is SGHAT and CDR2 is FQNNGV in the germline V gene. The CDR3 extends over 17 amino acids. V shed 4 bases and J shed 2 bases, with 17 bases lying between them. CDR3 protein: CASSSNPGGVTNEKLFF. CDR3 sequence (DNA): TGTGCCAGCAGCTCTAATCCGGGGGGCGTCACTAATGAAAAACTGTTTTTT.

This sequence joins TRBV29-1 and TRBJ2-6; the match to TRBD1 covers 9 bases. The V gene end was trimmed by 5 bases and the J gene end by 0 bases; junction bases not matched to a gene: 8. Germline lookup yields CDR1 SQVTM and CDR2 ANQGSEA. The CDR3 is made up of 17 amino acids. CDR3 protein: CSVSQGAPRSGANVLTF. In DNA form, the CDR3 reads TGCAGCGTTTCACAGGGGGCCCCACGCTCTGGGGCCAACGTCCTGACTTTC.

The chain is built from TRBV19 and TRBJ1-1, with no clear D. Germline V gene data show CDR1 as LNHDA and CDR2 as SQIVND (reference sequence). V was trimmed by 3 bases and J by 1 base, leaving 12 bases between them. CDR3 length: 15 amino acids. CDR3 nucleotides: TGTGCCAGTAGTATTCTAGGAGTGTCGAACACTGAAGCTTTCTTT. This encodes CASSILGVSNTEAFF.

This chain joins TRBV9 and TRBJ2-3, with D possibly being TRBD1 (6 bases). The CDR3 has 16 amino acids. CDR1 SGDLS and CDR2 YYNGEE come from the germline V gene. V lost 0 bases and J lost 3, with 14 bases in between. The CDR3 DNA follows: TGTGCCAGCAGCGTAGCGCCTTCGAGGGGGACAGATACGCAGTATTTT. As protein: CASSVAPSRGTDTQYF.

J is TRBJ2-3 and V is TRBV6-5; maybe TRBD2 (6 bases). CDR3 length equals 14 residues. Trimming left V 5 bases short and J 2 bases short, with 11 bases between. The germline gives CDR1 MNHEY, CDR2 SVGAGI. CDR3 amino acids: CASSHGSSTDTQYF. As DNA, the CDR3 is TGTGCCAGCAGTCACGGGAGTTCCACAGATACGCAGTATTTT.